The rows below give T cell receptor beta chains drawn from one sample of a study of response to subunit inactivated influenza vaccine. MiXCR was run by TCRdb on the RT-PCR reads, yielding one entry per CDR3 protein. The sample includes roughly 710,000 distinct CDR3 sequences, approximately 15% seen only once; the top ten take 7.5% to 8%. This specimen consisted of PBMCs from blood, obtained 14 to 15 days before vaccination. The source of these receptors is a man in his forties or fifties who received an inactivated influenza vaccine. CDR3s include the opening cysteine and the closing phenylalanine or tryptophan. The D gene is left open where the match is weak. Clone size, where shown, is once, few, many, or a class for clones that have expanded.

d_call: NA
v_call: TRBV21-1
j_call: TRBJ2-6
clone_size: once
cdr3_aa: CASSKGWESPSGANVLTF
cdr3_nt: TGTGCCAGCAGCAAAGGTTGGGAAAGCCCGTCTGGGGCCAACGTCCTGACTTTC

d_call: NA
v_call: TRBV29-1
j_call: TRBJ2-1
clone_size: few
cdr3_aa: CSVQGIYYNEQFF
cdr3_nt: TGCAGCGTTCAGGGGATCTACTACAATGAGCAGTTCTTC

d_call: NA
v_call: TRBV4-1
j_call: TRBJ2-1
clone_size: few
cdr3_aa: CASSQAPSPYNEQFF
cdr3_nt: TGCGCCAGCAGCCAAGCTCCCTCCCCCTACAATGAGCAGTTCTTC

d_call: NA
v_call: TRBV29-1
j_call: TRBJ1-2
clone_size: NA
cdr3_aa: CSVREMGDGYTF
cdr3_nt: TGCAGCGTAAGGGAGATGGGGGATGGCTACACCTTC

d_call: NA
v_call: TRBV11-2
j_call: TRBJ2-7
clone_size: NA
cdr3_aa: CASSLIRDPTEQYF
cdr3_nt: TGTGCCAGCAGCTTAATCAGGGACCCTACGGAGCAGTACTTC

d_call: TRBD1
v_call: TRBV4-2
j_call: TRBJ2-2
clone_size: many
cdr3_aa: CASSQTLGTGVGRELFF
cdr3_nt: TGTGCCAGCAGCCAAACCCTGGGGACAGGGGTGGGCCGGGAGCTGTTTTTT

d_call: TRBD1
v_call: TRBV11-2
j_call: TRBJ1-1
clone_size: NA
cdr3_aa: CASIRLPGQMNTEAFF
cdr3_nt: TGTGCCAGCATCAGACTTCCGGGACAGATGAACACTGAAGCTTTCTTT

d_call: NA
v_call: TRBV15
j_call: TRBJ2-7
clone_size: NA
cdr3_aa: CATSRGDRVSRSEQYF
cdr3_nt: TGTGCCACCAGCAGGGGCGACCGGGTCTCTAGGAGTGAGCAGTACTTC

d_call: NA
v_call: TRBV24-1
j_call: TRBJ2-3
clone_size: many
cdr3_aa: CATSDSSATSTDTQYF
cdr3_nt: TGTGCCACCAGTGATTCTAGCGCGACTAGCACAGATACGCAGTATTTT

d_call: TRBD2
v_call: TRBV7-2
j_call: TRBJ2-7
clone_size: NA
cdr3_aa: CASSLAGLAGSYEQYF
cdr3_nt: TGTGCCAGCAGCTTAGCGGGGCTAGCGGGTTCCTACGAGCAGTACTTC

d_call: NA
v_call: TRBV7-8
j_call: TRBJ1-6
clone_size: NA
cdr3_aa: CASSLVGTLGSPLHF
cdr3_nt: TGTGCCAGCAGCTTAGTTGGAACCCTGGGTTCACCCCTCCACTTT

d_call: TRBD1
v_call: TRBV7-8
j_call: TRBJ2-6
clone_size: NA
cdr3_aa: CASSSRQGAIGYGANVLTF
cdr3_nt: TGTGCCAGCAGTTCGAGACAGGGGGCAATAGGTTACGGGGCCAACGTCCTGACTTTC

d_call: NA
v_call: TRBV4-1
j_call: TRBJ1-6
clone_size: NA
cdr3_aa: CASSQERGRWGSSYNSPLHF
cdr3_nt: TGCGCCAGCAGCCAAGAACGTGGTAGGTGGGGGAGCTCCTATAATTCACCCCTCCACTTT

d_call: TRBD2
v_call: TRBV5-1
j_call: TRBJ2-5
clone_size: NA
cdr3_aa: CASSLAGRRGETQYF
cdr3_nt: TGCGCCAGCAGCTTGGCCGGGCGGCGGGGGGAGACCCAGTACTTC

d_call: NA
v_call: TRBV3-1
j_call: TRBJ2-6
clone_size: NA
cdr3_aa: CASSSGGTGANVLTF
cdr3_nt: TGTGCCAGCAGCTCTGGGGGTACTGGGGCCAACGTCCTGACTTTC

d_call: TRBD2
v_call: TRBV6-6
j_call: TRBJ2-1
clone_size: few
cdr3_aa: CASSFPGLGQFF
cdr3_nt: TGTGCCAGCAGTTTCCCGGGACTAGGTCAGTTCTTC

d_call: NA
v_call: TRBV5-1
j_call: TRBJ2-5
clone_size: many
cdr3_aa: CASSLGGGLFQQETQYF
cdr3_nt: TGCGCCAGCAGCTTGGGAGGCGGACTTTTCCAGCAAGAGACCCAGTACTTC

d_call: NA
v_call: TRBV3-1
j_call: TRBJ2-2
clone_size: NA
cdr3_aa: CASSQDWVGTGELFF
cdr3_nt: TGTGCCAGCAGCCAAGATTGGGTTGGAACCGGGGAGCTGTTTTTT

d_call: NA
v_call: TRBV9
j_call: TRBJ2-3
clone_size: few
cdr3_aa: CASSVGDTDTQYF
cdr3_nt: TGTGCCAGCAGCGTGGGGGACACAGATACGCAGTATTTT

d_call: TRBD1
v_call: TRBV5-1
j_call: TRBJ2-1
clone_size: NA
cdr3_aa: CASSLVYGTGSREQFF
cdr3_nt: TGCGCCAGCAGCTTGGTATATGGGACAGGGTCACGGGAGCAGTTCTTC

d_call: NA
v_call: TRBV24-1
j_call: TRBJ2-5
clone_size: few
cdr3_aa: CATSGPRDAQYF
cdr3_nt: TGTGCCACCAGTGGGCCGAGGGATGCCCAGTACTTC

d_call: TRBD1
v_call: TRBV15
j_call: TRBJ2-7
clone_size: NA
cdr3_aa: CATSEDRGGYEQYF
cdr3_nt: TGTGCCACCAGCGAGGACAGGGGGGGCTACGAGCAGTACTTC

d_call: NA
v_call: TRBV6-1
j_call: TRBJ1-1
clone_size: few
cdr3_aa: CASVRELYTEAFF
cdr3_nt: TGTGCCAGCGTGAGAGAGCTCTACACTGAAGCTTTCTTT

d_call: NA
v_call: TRBV29-1
j_call: TRBJ2-2
clone_size: NA
cdr3_aa: CSVGVRDHGELFF
cdr3_nt: TGCAGCGTTGGAGTGAGGGATCACGGGGAGCTGTTTTTT

d_call: NA
v_call: TRBV9
j_call: TRBJ2-5
clone_size: few
cdr3_aa: CASSVAPGSQETQYF
cdr3_nt: TGTGCCAGCAGCGTAGCTCCAGGTTCACAAGAGACCCAGTACTTC

d_call: TRBD1
v_call: TRBV12-3/TRBV12-4
j_call: TRBJ2-5
clone_size: few
cdr3_aa: CASSSVGTGVVETQYF
cdr3_nt: TGTGCCAGCAGCTCTGTAGGGACAGGGGTTGTTGAGACCCAGTACTTC

d_call: TRBD2
v_call: TRBV5-1
j_call: TRBJ2-7
clone_size: NA
cdr3_aa: CASSLWGSGAYEQYF
cdr3_nt: TGCGCCAGCAGCTTGTGGGGTAGCGGGGCCTACGAGCAGTACTTC

d_call: NA
v_call: TRBV3-1
j_call: TRBJ2-7
clone_size: NA
cdr3_aa: CASSQGSGLIYEQYF
cdr3_nt: TGTGCCAGCAGCCAAGGATCGGGACTCATCTACGAGCAGTACTTC

d_call: NA
v_call: TRBV7-2
j_call: TRBJ1-1
clone_size: NA
cdr3_aa: CASSPRQGSSTEAFF
cdr3_nt: TGTGCCAGCAGCCCCAGGCAGGGATCGAGCACTGAAGCTTTCTTT

d_call: TRBD1
v_call: TRBV29-1
j_call: TRBJ1-2
clone_size: few
cdr3_aa: CSVGTGGAYGYTF
cdr3_nt: TGCAGCGTTGGGACAGGGGGCGCCTATGGCTACACCTTC

d_call: NA
v_call: TRBV3-1
j_call: TRBJ2-1
clone_size: NA
cdr3_aa: CARLEGSSGPNEQFF
cdr3_nt: TGTGCCCGCCTCGAGGGGTCTTCCGGGCCAAATGAGCAGTTCTTC